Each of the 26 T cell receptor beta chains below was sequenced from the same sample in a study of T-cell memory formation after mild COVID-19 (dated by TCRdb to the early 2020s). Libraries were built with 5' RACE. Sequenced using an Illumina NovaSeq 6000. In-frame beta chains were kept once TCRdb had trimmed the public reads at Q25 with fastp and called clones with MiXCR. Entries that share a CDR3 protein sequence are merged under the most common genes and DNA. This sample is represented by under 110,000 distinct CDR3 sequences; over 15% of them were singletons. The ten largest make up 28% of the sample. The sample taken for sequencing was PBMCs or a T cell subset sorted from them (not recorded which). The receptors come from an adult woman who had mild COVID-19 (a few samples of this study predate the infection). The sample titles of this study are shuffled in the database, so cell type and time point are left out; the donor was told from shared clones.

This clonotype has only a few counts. CDR3 sequence (DNA): TGTGCCAGCAGCTTGGGGGGGTTCGGCACAGATACGCAGTATTTT. Amino acid sequence: CASSLGGFGTDTQYF. This chain connects TRBV7-9 to TRBJ2-3, with 7 bases identical to TRBD2. Germline values: CDR1 SEHNR, CDR2 FQNEAQ (reference sequence). The CDR3 has 15 amino acids. Trimming at V came to 3 bases and at J to 1 base, leaving 4 bases not matched to a gene.

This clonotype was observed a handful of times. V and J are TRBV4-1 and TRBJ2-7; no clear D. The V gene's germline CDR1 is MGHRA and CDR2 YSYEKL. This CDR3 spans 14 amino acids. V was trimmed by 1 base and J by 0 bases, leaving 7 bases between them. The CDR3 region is CASSQVTDSYEQYF. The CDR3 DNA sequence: TGCGCCAGCAGCCAAGTTACAGACTCCTACGAGCAGTACTTC.

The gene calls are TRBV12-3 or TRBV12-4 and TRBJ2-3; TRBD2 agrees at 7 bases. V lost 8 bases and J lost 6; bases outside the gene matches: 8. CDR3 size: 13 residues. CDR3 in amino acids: CASGRGKRDTQYF. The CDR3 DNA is TGTGCCAGCGGGCGGGGGAAACGGGATACGCAGTATTTT.

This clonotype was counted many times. This chain's CDR3 is CASSQVLENEQFF. In DNA form, the CDR3 reads TGCGCCAGCAGCCAGGTCCTTGAGAATGAGCAGTTCTTC. V gene TRBV4-3 combines with J gene TRBJ2-1; D remains ambiguous. Germline CDR1 LGHNA, CDR2 YSLEER. The CDR3 contains 13 residues. Trimming stripped 3 bases from V and 7 bases from J, with 10 bases between.

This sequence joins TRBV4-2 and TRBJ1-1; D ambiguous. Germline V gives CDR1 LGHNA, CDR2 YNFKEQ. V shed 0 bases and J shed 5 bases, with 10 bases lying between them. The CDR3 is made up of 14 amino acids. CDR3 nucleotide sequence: TGTGCCAGCAGCCAAGATCGGTGGGAAACTGAAGCTTTCTTT. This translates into CASSQDRWETEAFF.

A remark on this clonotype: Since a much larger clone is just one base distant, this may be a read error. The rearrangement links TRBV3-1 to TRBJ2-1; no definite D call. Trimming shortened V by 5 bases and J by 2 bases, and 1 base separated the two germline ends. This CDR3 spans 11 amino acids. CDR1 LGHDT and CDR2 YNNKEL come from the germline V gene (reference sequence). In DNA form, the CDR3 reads TGTGCCAGCAGCACCTACAATGAGCAGTTCTTC. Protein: CASSTYNEQFF.

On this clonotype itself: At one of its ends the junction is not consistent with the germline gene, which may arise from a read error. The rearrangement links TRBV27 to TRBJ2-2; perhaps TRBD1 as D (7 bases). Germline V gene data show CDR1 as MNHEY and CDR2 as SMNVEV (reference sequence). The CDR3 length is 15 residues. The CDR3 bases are TGTGCCAGCAGTGTAGGGGGCGGAGGAGTCGGGGGGCTGTTTTTT. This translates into CASSVGGGGVGGLFF.

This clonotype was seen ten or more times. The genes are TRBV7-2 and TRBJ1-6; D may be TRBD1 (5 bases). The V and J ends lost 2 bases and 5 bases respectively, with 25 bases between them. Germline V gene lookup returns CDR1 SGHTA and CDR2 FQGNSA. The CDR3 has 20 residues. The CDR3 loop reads CASSLSGGMDRLGDNSPLHF. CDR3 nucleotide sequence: TGTGCCAGCAGCTTAAGCGGGGGTATGGACCGCCTGGGGGATAATTCACCCCTCCACTTT.

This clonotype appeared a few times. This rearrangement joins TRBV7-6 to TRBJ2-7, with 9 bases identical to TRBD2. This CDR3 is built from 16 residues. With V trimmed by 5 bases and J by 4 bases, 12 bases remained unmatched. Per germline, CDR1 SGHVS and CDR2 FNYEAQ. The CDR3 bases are TGTGCCAGCAGCACTCTAGCGGGGAGCCTCTCTTACGAGCAGTACTTC. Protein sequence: CASSTLAGSLSYEQYF.

The CDR3 region is CASSSYPTSGTYEQYF. CDR3 DNA sequence: TGTGCCAGCAGCTCTTACCCGACTAGCGGAACCTACGAGCAGTACTTC. This rearrangement joins TRBV7-9 to TRBJ2-7; TRBD2 aligns across 9 bases. The ends lost 4 bases at V and 2 bases at J; junction bases unmatched: 9. The germline V gene has CDR1 SEHNR and CDR2 FQNEAQ (reference sequence). The length of the CDR3 is 16 residues.

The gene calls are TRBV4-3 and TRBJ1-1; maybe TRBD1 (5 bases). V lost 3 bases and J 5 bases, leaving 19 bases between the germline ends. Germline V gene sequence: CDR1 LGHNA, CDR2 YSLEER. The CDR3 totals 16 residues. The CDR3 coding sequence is TGCGCCAGCAGCCAGGGGGTCAGGGCGACGGGGACTGAAGCTTTCTTT. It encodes CASSQGVRATGTEAFF.

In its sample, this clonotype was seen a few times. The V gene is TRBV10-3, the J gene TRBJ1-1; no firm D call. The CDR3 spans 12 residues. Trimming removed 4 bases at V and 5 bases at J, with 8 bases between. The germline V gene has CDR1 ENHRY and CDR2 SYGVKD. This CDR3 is CAISGLGTEAFF. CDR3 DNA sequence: TGTGCCATCAGTGGATTAGGGACTGAAGCTTTCTTT.

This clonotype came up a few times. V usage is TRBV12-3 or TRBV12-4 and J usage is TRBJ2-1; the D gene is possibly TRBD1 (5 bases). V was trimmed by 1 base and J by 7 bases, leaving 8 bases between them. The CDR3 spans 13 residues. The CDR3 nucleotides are TGTGCCAGCAGTTTAGGGGGCCGGAATGAGCAGTTCTTC. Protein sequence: CASSLGGRNEQFF.

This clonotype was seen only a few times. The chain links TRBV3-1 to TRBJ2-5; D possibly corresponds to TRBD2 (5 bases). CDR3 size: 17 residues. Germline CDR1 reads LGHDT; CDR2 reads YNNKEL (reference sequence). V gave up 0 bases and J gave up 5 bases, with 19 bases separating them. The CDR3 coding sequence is TGTGCCAGCAGCCAAGATGGAGAGGGAGTGTTTTCGGAGACCCAGTACTTC. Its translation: CASSQDGEGVFSETQYF.

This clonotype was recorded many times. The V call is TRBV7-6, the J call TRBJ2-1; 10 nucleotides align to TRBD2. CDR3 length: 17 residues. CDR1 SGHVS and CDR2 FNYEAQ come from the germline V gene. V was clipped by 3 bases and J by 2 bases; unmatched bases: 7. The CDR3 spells CASSFGQSGRAYNEQFF. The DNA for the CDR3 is TGTGCCAGCAGCTTCGGGCAGAGCGGGAGGGCCTACAATGAGCAGTTCTTC.

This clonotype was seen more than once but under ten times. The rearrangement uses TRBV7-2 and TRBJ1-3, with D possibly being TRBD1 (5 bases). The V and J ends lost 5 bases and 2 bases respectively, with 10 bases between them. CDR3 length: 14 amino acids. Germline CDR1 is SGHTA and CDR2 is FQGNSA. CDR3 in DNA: TGTGCCAGCAGCCCGCCGGGACCTGGAAACACCATATATTTT. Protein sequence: CASSPPGPGNTIYF.

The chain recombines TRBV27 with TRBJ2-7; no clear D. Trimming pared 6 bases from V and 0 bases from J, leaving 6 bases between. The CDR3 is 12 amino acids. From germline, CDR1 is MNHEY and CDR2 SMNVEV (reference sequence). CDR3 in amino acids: CASRESSYEQYF. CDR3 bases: TGTGCCAGCAGAGAGAGCTCCTACGAGCAGTACTTC.

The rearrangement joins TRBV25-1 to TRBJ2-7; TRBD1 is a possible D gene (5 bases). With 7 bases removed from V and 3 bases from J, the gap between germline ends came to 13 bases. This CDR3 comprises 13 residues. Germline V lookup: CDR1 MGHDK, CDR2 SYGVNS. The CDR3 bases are TGTGCCAGCACCGACAGCGAGTTCTACGAGCAGTACTTC. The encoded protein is CASTDSEFYEQYF.

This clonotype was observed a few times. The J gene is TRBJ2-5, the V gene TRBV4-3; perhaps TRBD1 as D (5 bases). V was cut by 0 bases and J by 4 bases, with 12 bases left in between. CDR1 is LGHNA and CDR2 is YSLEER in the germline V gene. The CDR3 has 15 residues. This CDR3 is CASSQDNRQLETQYF. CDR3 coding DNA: TGCGCCAGCAGCCAAGATAATCGACAGCTAGAGACCCAGTACTTC.

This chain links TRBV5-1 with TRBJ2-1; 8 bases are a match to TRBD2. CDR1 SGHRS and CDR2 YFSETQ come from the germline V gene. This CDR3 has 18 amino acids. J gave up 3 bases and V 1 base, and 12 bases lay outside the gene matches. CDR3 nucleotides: TGCGCCAGCAGCTTGCTGGCAGAGCGGGGGATCCACTACAATGAGCAGTTCTTC. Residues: CASSLLAERGIHYNEQFF.

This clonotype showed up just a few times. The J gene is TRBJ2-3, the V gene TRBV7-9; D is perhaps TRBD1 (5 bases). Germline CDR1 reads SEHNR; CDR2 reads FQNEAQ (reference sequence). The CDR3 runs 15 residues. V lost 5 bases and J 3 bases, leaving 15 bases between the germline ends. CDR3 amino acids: CASSARVLGTDTQYF. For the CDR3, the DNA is TGTGCCAGCAGCGCCAGGGTTTTGGGGACAGATACGCAGTATTTT.

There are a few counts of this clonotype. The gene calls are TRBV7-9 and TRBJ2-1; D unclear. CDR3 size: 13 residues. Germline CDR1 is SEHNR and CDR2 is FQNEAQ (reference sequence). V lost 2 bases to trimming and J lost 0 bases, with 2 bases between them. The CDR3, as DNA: TGTGCCAGCAGCTTAATCTCCTACAATGAGCAGTTCTTC. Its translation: CASSLISYNEQFF.

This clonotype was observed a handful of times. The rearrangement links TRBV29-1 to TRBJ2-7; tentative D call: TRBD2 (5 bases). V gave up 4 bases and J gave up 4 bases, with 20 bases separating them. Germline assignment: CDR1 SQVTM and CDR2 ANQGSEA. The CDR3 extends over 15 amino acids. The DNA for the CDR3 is TGCAGCGTTGTAGAGAACCCCGGACGGGGATACGAGCAGTACTTC. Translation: CSVVENPGRGYEQYF.

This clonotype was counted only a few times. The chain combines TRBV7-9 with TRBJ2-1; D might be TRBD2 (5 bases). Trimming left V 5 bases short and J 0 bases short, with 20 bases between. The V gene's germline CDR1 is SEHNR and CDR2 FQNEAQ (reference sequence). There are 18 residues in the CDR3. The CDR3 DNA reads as TGTGCCAGCAGCCGACCTGGATCGGAGGACGGCTCCTACAATGAGCAGTTCTTC. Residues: CASSRPGSEDGSYNEQFF.

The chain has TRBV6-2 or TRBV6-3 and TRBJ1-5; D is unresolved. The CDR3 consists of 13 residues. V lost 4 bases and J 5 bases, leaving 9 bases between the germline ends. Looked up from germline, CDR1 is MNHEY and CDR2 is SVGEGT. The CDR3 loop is CASSWDPDQPQHF. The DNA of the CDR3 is TGTGCCAGCAGTTGGGATCCGGATCAGCCCCAGCATTTT.

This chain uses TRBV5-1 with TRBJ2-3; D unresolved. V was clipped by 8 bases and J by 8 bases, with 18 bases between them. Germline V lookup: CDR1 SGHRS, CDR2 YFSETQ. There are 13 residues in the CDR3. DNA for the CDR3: TGCGCCAGTACTCCCGACACAGAGGCTACGCAGTATTTT. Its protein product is CASTPDTEATQYF.